The rows below give T cell receptor beta chains drawn from one sample of a study of Ad26.COV2.S vaccination and SARS-CoV-2 variants. Some clones are missing from TCRdb's copy, which holds only in-frame ones; the method was immunoSEQ multiplex PCR. The data hold 300,000 to 400,000 clones, with about 85% observed a single time. Sample: peripheral blood, taken in a trial of Ad26.COV2.S vaccine versus placebo. The source of these receptors is a person aged 18-65 years who received the Ad26.COV2.S COVID-19 vaccine or a placebo. CDR3s include the opening cysteine and the closing phenylalanine or tryptophan. The order of the fields is CDR3 length, clone size, J gene, V gene, D gene, CDR3 protein, CDR3 DNA. D genes are given only for firm matches. Some rows mark clone size as missing; the rest say once, few, many or name a class of expanded clone.

11,-,TRBJ2-7,TRBV5-4,-,CASSLNREQYF,TGTGCCAGCAGCTTAAACAGGGAGCAGTACTTC
15,-,TRBJ1-3,TRBV10-3,-,CAISAGQSSGNTIYF,TGTGCCATCAGTGCCGGACAGTCCTCTGGAAACACCATATATTTT
15,-,TRBJ2-1,TRBV19,TRBD1,CASTGTGDSYNEQFF,TGTGCCAGTACCGGAACAGGGGACTCCTACAATGAGCAGTTCTTC
16,-,TRBJ2-3,TRBV4-3,TRBD2,CASSQDASGGSDTQYF,TGCGCCAGCAGCCAAGATGCCAGCGGGGGGTCAGATACGCAGTATTTT
14,once,TRBJ2-1,TRBV29-1,-,CSVSPGDPYNEQFF,TGCAGCGTTTCCCCAGGGGACCCCTACAATGAGCAGTTCTTC
13,-,TRBJ2-7,TRBV3-1/TRBV3-2,-,CASGPSGSYEQYF,TGTGCCAGCGGACCCTCAGGGAGCTACGAGCAGTACTTC
13,-,TRBJ2-2,TRBV5-1,-,CASSSGNTGELFF,TGCGCCAGCAGCTCGGGGAACACCGGGGAGCTGTTTTTT
14,-,TRBJ2-2,TRBV4-2,-,CASALRRGTGELFF,TGTGCCAGCGCCCTTAGGAGGGGGACCGGGGAGCTGTTTTTT
12,-,TRBJ1-1,TRBV6-5,TRBD1,CASRGNRGRAFF,TGTGCCAGCAGGGGTAACAGGGGGCGAGCTTTCTTT
17,-,TRBJ2-2,TRBV4-1,-,CASSPRGVITNTGELFF,TGCGCCAGCAGCCCGAGAGGGGTTATAACGAACACCGGGGAGCTGTTTTTT
13,once,TRBJ2-7,TRBV4-3,-,CASSQGGSYEQYF,TGCGCCAGCAGCCAAGGAGGCAGTTACGAGCAGTACTTC
14,-,TRBJ1-1,TRBV5-1,TRBD1,CASRTQGMDTEAFF,TGCGCCAGCAGAACACAGGGGATGGACACTGAAGCTTTCTTT
15,-,TRBJ2-1,TRBV6-6,TRBD2,CASSTSGSGRNEQFF,TGTGCCAGCAGTACCAGCGGGAGTGGCCGCAATGAGCAGTTCTTC
15,-,TRBJ2-7,TRBV27,-,CASSRVGAESYEQYF,TGTGCCAGCAGTCGGGTGGGGGCGGAATCCTACGAGCAGTACTTC
18,-,TRBJ2-3,TRBV27,TRBD2,CASSWGLAGAPSTDTQYF,TGTGCCAGCAGCTGGGGACTAGCGGGAGCCCCTAGCACAGATACGCAGTATTTT
14,-,TRBJ1-1,TRBV19,-,CASSIPRVNTEAFF,TGTGCCAGTAGTATCCCCAGGGTGAACACTGAAGCTTTCTTT
16,once,TRBJ2-1,TRBV5-1,TRBD2,CASKSLAGGSYNEQFF,TGCGCCAGCAAGTCCCTGGCGGGGGGCTCCTACAATGAGCAGTTCTTC
13,once,TRBJ2-1,TRBV19,-,CASSGKKGNEQFF,TGTGCCAGTAGTGGGAAGAAGGGCAATGAGCAGTTCTTC
14,-,TRBJ1-5,TRBV28,-,CASSLAYSNQPQHF,TGTGCCAGCAGTTTAGCGTATAGCAATCAGCCCCAGCATTTT
14,-,TRBJ2-1,TRBV10-1,-,CASSESRPNNEQFF,TGCGCCAGCAGTGAGTCGAGGCCAAACAATGAGCAGTTCTTC
14,-,TRBJ1-1,TRBV5-1,-,CASSLQPMNTEAFF,TGCGCCAGCAGCTTGCAGCCAATGAACACTGAAGCTTTCTTT
16,-,TRBJ1-5,TRBV21-1,-,CASSKARDRTGQPQHF,TGTGCCAGCAGCAAAGCCCGGGACCGGACGGGTCAGCCCCAGCATTTT
15,-,TRBJ2-7,TRBV25-1,-,CASSAGTPLHYEQYF,TGTGCCAGCAGTGCAGGGACTCCCCTACACTACGAGCAGTACTTC
15,-,TRBJ2-4,TRBV2,-,CASSEEGLAKNIQYF,TGTGCCAGCAGTGAAGAGGGGCTAGCCAAAAACATTCAGTACTTC
13,-,TRBJ2-1,TRBV29-1,-,CSVVGRGGYEQFF,TGCAGCGTTGTGGGCAGGGGGGGATATGAGCAGTTCTTC
15,-,TRBJ1-2,TRBV6-1,-,CASSDPGLANYGYTF,TGTGCCAGCAGTGACCCAGGGCTTGCTAACTATGGCTACACCTTC
14,-,TRBJ1-1,TRBV25-1,-,CASMMDTGNTEAFF,TGTGCCAGCATGATGGACACCGGGAACACTGAAGCTTTCTTT
11,once,TRBJ2-2,TRBV12-3/TRBV12-4,-,CASSQPGELFF,TGTGCCAGCAGTCAACCCGGGGAGCTGTTTTTT
16,-,TRBJ1-3,TRBV7-9,-,CASSLVPLPGGNTIYF,TGTGCCAGCAGCTTAGTTCCCTTACCAGGAGGAAACACCATATATTTT
14,-,TRBJ1-3,TRBV2,-,CASSRGDSGNTIYF,TGTGCCAGCAGTCGTGGGGACTCTGGAAACACCATATATTTT
16,-,TRBJ1-6,TRBV4-2,TRBD1,CASSQELQGYNSPLHF,TGTGCCAGCAGCCAAGAGTTACAGGGGTATAATTCACCCCTCCACTTT
14,few,TRBJ1-5,TRBV2,-,CASSDSLSNQPQHF,TGTGCCAGCAGTGACTCCTTAAGCAATCAGCCCCAGCATTTT
15,once,TRBJ1-5,TRBV2,TRBD1,CASNFETGENQPQHF,TGTGCCAGCAACTTCGAAACAGGGGAAAATCAGCCCCAGCATTTT
20,-,TRBJ2-3,TRBV4-1,TRBD2,CASSQELLDSGATSTDTQYF,TGCGCCAGCAGCCAAGAATTGTTGGATAGCGGGGCAACTAGCACAGATACGCAGTATTTT
14,-,TRBJ1-5,TRBV28,TRBD1,CASSAGQGNQPQHF,TGTGCCAGCAGTGCCGGACAGGGCAATCAGCCCCAGCATTTT
13,once,TRBJ1-1,TRBV19,-,CASRTPRGTEAFF,TGTGCCAGTAGAACGCCGCGGGGCACTGAAGCTTTCTTT
11,once,TRBJ1-1,TRBV19,-,CASRVGAEAFF,TGTGCCAGTAGAGTGGGTGCTGAAGCTTTCTTT
14,once,TRBJ1-2,TRBV28,TRBD1,CASRKGALGYGYTF,TGTGCCAGCAGAAAGGGGGCGTTGGGCTATGGCTACACCTTC
13,-,TRBJ1-2,TRBV7-2,-,CASSSQGPYGYTF,TGTGCCAGCAGCTCCCAGGGGCCCTATGGCTACACCTTC
14,-,TRBJ1-5,TRBV2,-,CASSNRALSQPQHF,TGTGCCAGCAGTAACCGGGCCCTGTCCCAGCCCCAGCATTTT
13,-,TRBJ2-3,TRBV19,-,CASSVGEADTQYF,TGTGCCAGTAGTGTGGGGGAGGCAGATACGCAGTATTTT
16,-,TRBJ1-5,TRBV18,TRBD1,CASSPPGRGNNQPQHF,TGTGCCAGCTCACCACCGGGCAGGGGGAACAATCAGCCCCAGCATTTT
13,-,TRBJ1-2,TRBV7-2,TRBD1,CASSWDRFNGYTF,TGTGCCAGCAGCTGGGACAGGTTCAATGGCTACACCTTC
13,-,TRBJ2-2,TRBV12-3/TRBV12-4,-,CASSPVPTGELFF,TGTGCCAGCAGTCCGGTTCCAACCGGGGAGCTGTTTTTT
15,many,TRBJ2-5,TRBV7-9,TRBD2,CASSLGRERQETQYF,TGTGCCAGCAGCTTAGGGCGGGAGCGTCAAGAGACCCAGTACTTC
14,-,TRBJ1-5,TRBV5-6,-,CASSSQARNQPQHF,TGTGCCAGCAGCTCACAGGCGCGGAATCAGCCCCAGCATTTT
14,-,TRBJ1-5,TRBV5-1,TRBD1,CASSSGQGDRPQHF,TGCGCCAGCAGCTCGGGACAGGGTGATCGGCCCCAGCATTTT
17,-,TRBJ2-3,TRBV15,-,CATSRGRPATSTDTQYF,TGTGCCACCAGCAGAGGTCGGCCTGCTACTAGCACAGATACGCAGTATTTT
14,-,TRBJ2-1,TRBV19,-,CASSIGDQGYEQFF,TGTGCCAGTAGTATCGGGGATCAGGGATATGAGCAGTTCTTC
15,-,TRBJ2-1,TRBV11-3,-,CASSSMLSSYNEQFF,TGTGCCAGCAGCTCGATGCTGAGCTCCTACAATGAGCAGTTCTTC
16,-,TRBJ1-1,TRBV3-1/TRBV3-2,TRBD1,CASSQGQGAIDTEAFF,TGTGCCAGCAGCCAAGGACAGGGCGCGATCGACACTGAAGCTTTCTTT
16,-,TRBJ1-5,TRBV23-1,-,CASSPRVGYSNQPQHF,TGCGCCAGCAGTCCAAGGGTCGGTTATAGCAATCAGCCCCAGCATTTT
16,-,TRBJ2-4,TRBV6-1,TRBD1,CASSAPPGQYKNIQYF,TGTGCCAGCAGTGCCCCCCCGGGACAGTACAAAAACATTCAGTACTTC